One and the same sample provided the 10 T cell receptor beta chains below, sequenced in a study of T-cell memory formation after mild COVID-19. TCRdb used MiXCR to reprocess the 5' RACE reads, holding one entry per CDR3 protein. Here the sample spans 90,000 to 130,000 distinct CDR3 sequences, roughly a sixth being singletons. The source material was PBMCs or a T cell subset sorted from them (not recorded which). The receptors were sampled from a man between 18 and 35 years old who had mild COVID-19 (a few samples of this study predate the infection). Cell type and time point are not known.

This chain joins TRBV4-3 and TRBJ1-5; D is undetermined. The CDR3 totals 15 residues. CDR1 is LGHNA, CDR2 YSLEER, per germline. V lost 2 bases, J lost 5 bases, and 13 bases lay in between. The CDR3, as DNA: TGCGCCAGCAGCCAAAGGGCTTATGTGGATCAGCCCCAGCATTTT. Its translation is CASSQRAYVDQPQHF.

This clonotype has more than one count but fewer than ten. V gene TRBV20-1 combines with J gene TRBJ2-3, with 8 bases that match TRBD2. Germline CDR1 is DFQATT and CDR2 is SNEGSKA (reference sequence). Trimming at V came to 5 bases and at J to 5 bases, leaving 6 bases not matched to a gene. The CDR3 runs to 13 residues. This CDR3 is CSAFGGAGDTQYF. The CDR3, as DNA: TGCAGTGCTTTCGGGGGGGCCGGAGATACGCAGTATTTT.

The V and J genes are TRBV5-1 and TRBJ2-5; 7 nucleotides line up with TRBD2. This CDR3 has 15 amino acids. Trimming cost V 1 base and J 2 bases; bases outside gene matches: 5. The germline V gene has CDR1 SGHRS and CDR2 YFSETQ. The CDR3 sequence is CASSLNSGLQETQYF. DNA of the CDR3: TGCGCCAGCAGCTTGAATAGCGGGTTGCAAGAGACCCAGTACTTC.

This sequence joins TRBV7-4 and TRBJ2-1, with TRBD1 as a possible D gene (5 bases). This CDR3 is 14 amino acids long. Germline V gene lookup returns CDR1 SGHVT and CDR2 SQSDAQ. Trimming removed 2 bases at V and 5 bases at J, with 10 bases between. CDR3 DNA: TGTGCCAGCAGCTTAACCAGGGTCCACAATGAGCAGTTCTTC. It yields the protein CASSLTRVHNEQFF.

The V and J genes are TRBV7-9 and TRBJ2-3; tentatively, D is TRBD2 (5 bases). Trimming removed 5 bases at V and 0 bases at J, with 15 bases between. The V gene's germline CDR1 is SEHNR and CDR2 FQNEAQ (reference sequence). There are 16 residues in the CDR3. In DNA form, the CDR3 reads TGTGCCAGCAGCCCCCTTTACGAGGGAAGCACAGATACGCAGTATTTT. Translated: CASSPLYEGSTDTQYF. The full variable domain, in which reference TRBV7-9 and TRBJ2-3 provide the parts outside the CDR3, is DTGVSQNPRHKITKRGQNVTFRCDPISEHNRLYWYRQTLGQGPEFLTYFQNEAQLEKSRLLSDRFSAERPKGSFSTLEIQRTEQGDSAMYLCASSPLYEGSTDTQYFGPGTRLTVL.

In nucleotides, the CDR3 is TGTGCCAGCAGCCGGAACAGGGGGCAGGTCGGGACTGAAGCTTTCTTT. Its protein is CASSRNRGQVGTEAFF. This rearrangement joins TRBV6-5 to TRBJ1-1; 9 nucleotides agree with TRBD1. This CDR3 is 16 amino acids long. Looked up from germline, CDR1 is MNHEY and CDR2 is SVGAGI. V was clipped by 6 bases and J by 5 bases; unmatched bases: 13.

This clonotype was seen at least ten times. The chain carries TRBV5-1 and TRBJ2-7; no firm D call. Trimming removed 3 bases at V and 5 bases at J, with 18 bases between. This CDR3 region has 15 residues. From germline, CDR1 is SGHRS and CDR2 YFSETQ. CDR3 protein: CASSYVSGPGNEQYV. DNA for the CDR3: TGCGCCAGCAGCTATGTATCCGGGCCTGGGAACGAGCAGTACGTC.

This chain links TRBV7-2 with TRBJ2-2, with TRBD1 as a possible D gene (5 bases). The CDR3 loop spans 15 amino acids. CDR1 and CDR2 (germline): SGHTA, FQGNSA. Deletions cut 1 base from V and 3 bases from J, with 9 bases between. The CDR3 region has the DNA TGTGCCAGCAGCTTAGGGTCCAGGGACACCGGGGAGCTGTTTTTT. Its protein is CASSLGSRDTGELFF.

This clonotype was seen a few times. This chain links TRBV7-3 with TRBJ2-5, with 8 bases fitting TRBD2. Losses at the gene ends were 4 bases for V and 5 bases for J; bases not matched to a gene: 12. CDR1 is SGHTA and CDR2 is FQGTGA in the germline V gene. This CDR3 contains 16 residues. The DNA for the CDR3 is TGTGCCAGCAGCTCCGAAGGGGGACGGGGGGGCGAGACCCAGTACTTC. Amino acid sequence: CASSSEGGRGGETQYF. The variable domain in full, completed from reference TRBV7-3 and TRBJ2-5, reads GAGVSQTPSNKVTEKGKYVELRCDPISGHTALYWYRQSLGQGPEFLIYFQGTGAADDSGLPNDRFFAVRPEGSVSTLKIQRTERGDSAVYLCASSSEGGRGGETQYFGPGTRLLVL.

J is TRBJ1-4 and V is TRBV5-1; D unclear. The V end lost 3 bases, the J end lost 7 bases, and 10 bases lay between the germline ends. Germline V gives CDR1 SGHRS, CDR2 YFSETQ. This CDR3 spans 13 amino acids. This chain's CDR3 is CASSSTPGEKLFF. The DNA of the CDR3 is TGCGCCAGCAGCTCGACGCCCGGTGAAAAACTGTTTTTT.